A selection of T cell receptor beta chains follows, all from one sample in a study of blood T cell repertoires in COVID-19. Assay: immunoSEQ multiplex PCR; the TCRdb copy retains only in-frame clones and omits some. Of about 120,000 clones in the sample, approximately 80% were seen once. Sequenced: peripheral blood. These TCRs come from a human donor in a cohort sampled during active COVID-19. Each CDR3 is given with its conserved first and last residue. Each record gives: J gene, D gene, clone size, V gene, CDR3 DNA, CDR3 protein. The D gene is left open where the match is weak. Where a row states a size, it is once, few, many or the class of an expanded clone; other rows omit it.

TRBJ2-2	TRBD2	-	TRBV7-2	TGTGCCAGCAGCTTACGATGGCTAGCGGGGGGGAGCGGGGAGCTGTTTTTT	CASSLRWLAGGSGELFF
TRBJ2-1	-	-	TRBV2	TGTGCCTGGACAAGCTCCTACAATGAGCAGTTCTTC	CAWTSSYNEQFF
TRBJ1-2	TRBD1	-	TRBV2	TGTGCCAGCAGCGCCCGGGACAGACGAGCTAACTATGGCTACACCTTC	CASSARDRRANYGYTF
TRBJ2-7	-	-	TRBV6-5	TGTGCCAGCAGTTACTCGACAGGTCCCTACGAGCAGTACTTC	CASSYSTGPYEQYF
TRBJ1-6	-	-	TRBV4-1	TGCGCCAGCAGCCTCGACAGGCGTAATTCACCCCTCCACTTT	CASSLDRRNSPLHF
TRBJ2-7	TRBD1	-	TRBV5-1	TGCGCCAGCAGCTTGGTACAGGGGGGACACGAGCAGTACTTC	CASSLVQGGHEQYF
TRBJ2-3	-	-	TRBV6-6	TGTGCCAGCAGTTACGGACAAGCCATCATGAATACGCAGTATTTT	CASSYGQAIMNTQYF
TRBJ2-1	-	-	TRBV27	TGTGCCAGCAGTGTTCCAGGTTACAATGAGCAGTTCTTC	CASSVPGYNEQFF
TRBJ2-7	TRBD2	-	TRBV11-2	TGTGCCAGCAGCACCGCCCCGGGACTATTCTACGAGCAGTACTTC	CASSTAPGLFYEQYF
TRBJ1-5	-	few	TRBV7-6	TGTGCCAGCAGCTTAGGCGGGGGACCGCTGTATTATCAGCCCCAGCATTTT	CASSLGGGPLYYQPQHF
TRBJ1-6	TRBD1	-	TRBV4-1	TGCGCCAGCAGCCTTGGGACAGGGGGACCTTCGACCCTCCACTTT	CASSLGTGGPSTLHF
TRBJ1-1	-	once	TRBV3-1/TRBV3-2	TGTGCCAGCAGCCAAAGAGAGGGGAACACTGAAGCTTTCTTT	CASSQREGNTEAFF
TRBJ2-7	-	-	TRBV20-1	TGCAGTGCAGCGCTCGTCTCCGAGCAGTACTTC	CSAALVSEQYF
TRBJ2-5	-	-	TRBV7-2	TGTGCCAGCAGCTCCGGACTCCTAGAGACCCAGTACTTC	CASSSGLLETQYF
TRBJ1-4	TRBD1	-	TRBV9	TGTGCCAGCAGCGGAACAGGGGGTGGTGAAAAACTGTTTTTT	CASSGTGGGEKLFF
TRBJ1-6	-	-	TRBV6-1	TGTGCCAGCAGTGAGACAGGCACCTATAATTCACCCCTCCACTTT	CASSETGTYNSPLHF
TRBJ2-5	TRBD2	-	TRBV20-1	TGCAGTGCTAGTAGTCTAGCGGGGAACCCCCAAGAGACCCAGTACTTC	CSASSLAGNPQETQYF
TRBJ1-2	-	-	TRBV7-9	TGTGCCAGCAGCCCATCCGGAGGGGGCTACACCTTC	CASSPSGGGYTF
TRBJ2-3	-	-	TRBV5-1	TGCGCCAGCAGCGCGGACAACACAGATACGCAGTATTTT	CASSADNTDTQYF
TRBJ2-3	-	-	TRBV3-1/TRBV3-2	TGTGCCAGCAGCCAAGGGTCGCTAGCTCTACCCACAGATACGCAGTATTTT	CASSQGSLALPTDTQYF
TRBJ1-2	-	-	TRBV3-1/TRBV3-2	TGTGCCAGCAGCCAAGGGCTTACAGGGAAAGGTGGCTACACCTTC	CASSQGLTGKGGYTF
TRBJ2-1	TRBD2	-	TRBV6-5	TGTGCCAGCAGAGTAGCGGGGGGGCTTGATGAGCAGTTCTTC	CASRVAGGLDEQFF
TRBJ2-7	-	-	TRBV3-1/TRBV3-2	TGTGCCAGCAGCCAAGACCCTTTCGGACAGCTCTCCTACGAGCAGTACTTC	CASSQDPFGQLSYEQYF
TRBJ1-1	TRBD1	few	TRBV7-6	TGTGCCAGCAGCTTATCGACAGGGGGCAACACTGAAGCTTTCTTT	CASSLSTGGNTEAFF
TRBJ2-4	TRBD2	-	TRBV18	TGTGCCAGCTCACCACGGATAGCGGGGGGCCAATCCCTAGCCAAAAACATTCAGTACTTC	CASSPRIAGGQSLAKNIQYF
TRBJ1-1	-	-	TRBV6-2/TRBV6-3	TGTGCCAGCAGTTACTCAGGGGTAACTGAAGCTTTCTTT	CASSYSGVTEAFF
TRBJ2-3	TRBD2	-	TRBV24-1	TGTGCCACCAGTGAAGCTAGCGGGGGGCCAGATACGCAGTATTTT	CATSEASGGPDTQYF
TRBJ2-1	TRBD2	once	TRBV6-2/TRBV6-3	TGTGCCAGCAGTTACTCGAGTCCCCTAGCGGGGGGGACCCACAATGAGCAGTTCTTC	CASSYSSPLAGGTHNEQFF
TRBJ2-7	TRBD2	many	TRBV27	TGTGCCAGCACACCGGGGGACTACGAGGGGTACTACGAGCAGTACTTC	CASTPGDYEGYYEQYF
TRBJ2-1	-	-	TRBV5-1	TGCGCCAGCAGCCCTAACGCTGACTACGTCGATGAGCAGTTCTTC	CASSPNADYVDEQFF
TRBJ2-1	-	-	TRBV5-1	TGCGCCAGCAGCGTGGGGGCAGGGCGGCGGACCTACAATGAGCAGTTCTTC	CASSVGAGRRTYNEQFF
TRBJ2-2	-	-	TRBV14	TGTGCCAGCAGCTTAGGGGCTACCGGGGAGCTGTTTTTT	CASSLGATGELFF
TRBJ1-1	TRBD1	-	TRBV12-3/TRBV12-4	TGTGCCAGCAGTTTGCACAGGGGCACTGAAGCTTTCTTT	CASSLHRGTEAFF
TRBJ1-2	-	-	TRBV7-9	TGTGCCAGCAGTCTAGCCTCGTCCAAAGTCTTTTATGGCTACACCTTC	CASSLASSKVFYGYTF
TRBJ1-5	-	-	TRBV5-4	TGTGCCAGCAGCTGGGGGACGGGGGGGGCAGGCAATCAGCCCCAGCATTTT	CASSWGTGGAGNQPQHF
TRBJ2-7	TRBD1	few	TRBV19	TGTGCCAGTAAAGGGGCAGGGGGCTCCTACGAGCAGTACTTC	CASKGAGGSYEQYF
TRBJ2-3	TRBD2	-	TRBV9	TGTGCCAGCAGCGTAAGGGCGGGGGGCACAGATACGCAGTATTTT	CASSVRAGGTDTQYF
TRBJ2-7	-	-	TRBV7-9	TGTGCCAGCAGCCAAAGCCAGGGTGGCCCCTACGAGCAGTACTTC	CASSQSQGGPYEQYF
TRBJ2-2	TRBD1	-	TRBV7-2	TGTGCCAGCAGCTTATTAGGGGGCAAGGCGGGGGAGCTGTTTTTT	CASSLLGGKAGELFF
TRBJ1-4	-	-	TRBV6-1	TGTGCCAGCAGTGAAGCTCCCGTTCAGGGGAGTGCAACTAATGAAAAACTGTTTTTT	CASSEAPVQGSATNEKLFF
TRBJ1-3	TRBD1	-	TRBV24-1	TGTGCCACCAGCGATGGGCCCGTCGGGACAGGGGGTGGAAACACCATATATTTT	CATSDGPVGTGGGNTIYF
TRBJ2-7	TRBD1	-	TRBV20-1	TGCAGTGCTAGTGGTGGGACAGTCTACGAGCAGTACTTC	CSASGGTVYEQYF
TRBJ2-7	-	many	TRBV7-9	TGTGCCAGCAGCGCAGGTCTGGTCGGCGAGCAGTACTTC	CASSAGLVGEQYF
TRBJ1-4	-	-	TRBV5-1	TGCGCCAGCAGCAACACAAGGACAGATGAAAAACTGTTTTTT	CASSNTRTDEKLFF
TRBJ1-4	-	-	TRBV6-5	TGTGCCAGCAGTTACTCGGGCGGGGGCAAGGAAAAACTGTTTTTT	CASSYSGGGKEKLFF
TRBJ2-5	TRBD2	once	TRBV5-6	TGTGCCAGCAGCTTGGTGATGATAGCGGGGCTCGAGTACCAAGAGACCCAGTACTTC	CASSLVMIAGLEYQETQYF
TRBJ2-7	TRBD1	-	TRBV28	TGTGCCAGCACCTCGAGCGGCCAGGGGGCGAAAGAGCAGTACTTC	CASTSSGQGAKEQYF
TRBJ1-4	TRBD1	few	TRBV19	TGTGCCAGTAGACCGGGACAGGGGATCAATAACGGAAAACTGTTTTTT	CASRPGQGINNGKLFF
TRBJ2-3	TRBD1	-	TRBV11-2	TGTGCCAGCAGCTTATACGTGATGAGGGGGGACAGGGTCACAGATACGCAGTATTTT	CASSLYVMRGDRVTDTQYF
TRBJ1-2	-	-	TRBV10-3	TGTGCCATCAGTGAGCGGGGGGACGATGGCTACACCTTC	CAISERGDDGYTF
TRBJ1-3	-	-	TRBV2	TGTGCTTTGGGGGGCTCTGGAAACACCATATATTTT	CALGGSGNTIYF
TRBJ2-7	-	-	TRBV27	TGTGCCAGCAGTAGGGGACATGGGAGCTCCTACGAGCAGTACTTC	CASSRGHGSSYEQYF
TRBJ2-5	TRBD1	-	TRBV29-1	TGCAGCGTCTCCGGGACAGGGGGCAAGGGGACCCAGTACTTC	CSVSGTGGKGTQYF
TRBJ2-7	-	-	TRBV10-1	TGCGCCAGCAGTGGGCCAGGGGCGCACGAGCAGTACTTC	CASSGPGAHEQYF